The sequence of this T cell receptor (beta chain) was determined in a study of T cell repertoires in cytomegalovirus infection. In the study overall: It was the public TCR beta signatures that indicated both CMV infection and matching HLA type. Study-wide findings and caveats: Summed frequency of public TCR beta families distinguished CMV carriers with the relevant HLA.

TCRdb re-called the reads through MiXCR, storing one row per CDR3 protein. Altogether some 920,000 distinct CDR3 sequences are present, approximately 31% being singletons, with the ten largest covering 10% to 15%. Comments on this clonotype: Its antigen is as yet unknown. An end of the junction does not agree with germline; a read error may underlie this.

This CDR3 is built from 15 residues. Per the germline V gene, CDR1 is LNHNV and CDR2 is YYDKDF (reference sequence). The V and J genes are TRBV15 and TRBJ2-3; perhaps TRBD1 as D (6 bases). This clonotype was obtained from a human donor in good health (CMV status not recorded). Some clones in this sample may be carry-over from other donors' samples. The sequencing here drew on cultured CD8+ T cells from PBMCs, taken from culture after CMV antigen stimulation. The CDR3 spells CVTSRRTASEDTQYF. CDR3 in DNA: TGTGTCACCAGCAGAAGGACAGCCTCGGAGGATACGCAGTATTTT. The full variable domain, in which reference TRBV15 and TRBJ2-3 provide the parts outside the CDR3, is DAMVIQNPRYQVTQFGKPVTLSCSQTLNHNVMYWYQQKSSQAPKLLFHYYDKDFNNEADTPDNFQSRRPNTSFCFLDIRSPGLGDTAMYLCVTSRRTASEDTQYFGPGTRLTVL.